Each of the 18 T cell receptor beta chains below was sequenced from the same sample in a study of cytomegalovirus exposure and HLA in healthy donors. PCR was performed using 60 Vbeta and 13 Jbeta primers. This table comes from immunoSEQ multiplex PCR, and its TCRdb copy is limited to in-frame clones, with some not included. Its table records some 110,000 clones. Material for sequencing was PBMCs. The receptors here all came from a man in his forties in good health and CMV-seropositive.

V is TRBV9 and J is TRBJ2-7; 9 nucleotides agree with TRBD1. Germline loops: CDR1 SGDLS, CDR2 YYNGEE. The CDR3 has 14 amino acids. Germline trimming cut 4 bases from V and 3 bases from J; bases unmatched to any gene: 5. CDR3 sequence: CASSLPGQGYEQYF. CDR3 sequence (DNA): TGTGCCAGCAGCTTACCGGGACAGGGCTACGAGCAGTACTTC.

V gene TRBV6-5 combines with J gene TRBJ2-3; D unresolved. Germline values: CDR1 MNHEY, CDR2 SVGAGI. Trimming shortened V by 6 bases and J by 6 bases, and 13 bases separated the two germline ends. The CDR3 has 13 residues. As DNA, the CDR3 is TGTGCCAGCAGACTCGACTGGAGTGATACGCAGTATTTT. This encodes CASRLDWSDTQYF.

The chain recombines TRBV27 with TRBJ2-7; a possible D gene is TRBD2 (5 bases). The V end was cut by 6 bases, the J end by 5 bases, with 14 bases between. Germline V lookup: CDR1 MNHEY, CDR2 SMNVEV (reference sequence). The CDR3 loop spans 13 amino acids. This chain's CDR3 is CASRGGGGHEQYF. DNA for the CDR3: TGTGCCAGCAGAGGAGGTGGAGGACACGAGCAGTACTTC.

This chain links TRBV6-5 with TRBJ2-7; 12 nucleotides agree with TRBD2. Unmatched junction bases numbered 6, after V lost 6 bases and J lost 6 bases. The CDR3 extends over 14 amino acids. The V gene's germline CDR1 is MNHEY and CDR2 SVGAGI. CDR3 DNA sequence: TGTGCCAGCAGCCGGACTAGCGGGAAGGGCGAGCAGTACTTC. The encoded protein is CASSRTSGKGEQYF.

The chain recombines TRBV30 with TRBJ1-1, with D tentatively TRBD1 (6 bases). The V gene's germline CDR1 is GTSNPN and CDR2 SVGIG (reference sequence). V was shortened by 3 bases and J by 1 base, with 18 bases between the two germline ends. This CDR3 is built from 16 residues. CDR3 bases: TGTGCCTGGAGATCCAGGGGTCCCGGGTGGAACACTGAAGCTTTCTTT. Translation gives CAWRSRGPGWNTEAFF.

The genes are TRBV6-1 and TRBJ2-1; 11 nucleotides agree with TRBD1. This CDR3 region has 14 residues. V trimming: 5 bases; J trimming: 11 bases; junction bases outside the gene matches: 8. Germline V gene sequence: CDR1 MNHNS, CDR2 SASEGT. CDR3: CASSLGQGATKQFF. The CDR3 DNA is TGTGCCAGCAGTCTCGGACAGGGGGCCACTAAGCAGTTCTTC.

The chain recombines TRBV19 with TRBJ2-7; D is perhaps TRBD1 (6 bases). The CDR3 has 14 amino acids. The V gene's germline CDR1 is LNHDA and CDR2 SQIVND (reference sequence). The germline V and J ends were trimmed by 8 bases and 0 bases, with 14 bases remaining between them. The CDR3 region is CASSTGRSSYEQYF. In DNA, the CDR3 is TGTGCCAGTTCGACAGGACGGAGCTCCTACGAGCAGTACTTC.

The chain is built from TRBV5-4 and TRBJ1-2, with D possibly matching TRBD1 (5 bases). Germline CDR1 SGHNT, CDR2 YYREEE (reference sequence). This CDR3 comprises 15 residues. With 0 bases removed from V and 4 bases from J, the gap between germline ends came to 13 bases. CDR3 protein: CASSLGGGVRYGYTF. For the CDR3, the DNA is TGTGCCAGCAGCTTGGGAGGAGGGGTACGCTATGGCTACACCTTC.

CDR3 protein: CASSLGFQGRDEPQHF. In DNA form, the CDR3 reads TGTGCCAGCAGCTTGGGTTTCCAGGGCAGGGATGAGCCCCAGCATTTT. The V gene is TRBV5-6, the J gene TRBJ1-5, with a possible D match to TRBD1 (5 bases). Germline V gene sequence: CDR1 SGHDT, CDR2 YYEEEE. Trimming stripped 0 bases from V and 8 bases from J, with 18 bases between. The CDR3 spans 16 residues.

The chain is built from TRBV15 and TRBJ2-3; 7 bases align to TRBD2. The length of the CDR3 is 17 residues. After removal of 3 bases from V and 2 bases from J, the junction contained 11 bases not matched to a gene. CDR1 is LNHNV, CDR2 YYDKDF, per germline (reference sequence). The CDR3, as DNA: TGTGCCACCAGCAGTGCGTTCGGGGGGTCCGTCACAGATACGCAGTATTTT. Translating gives CATSSAFGGSVTDTQYF.

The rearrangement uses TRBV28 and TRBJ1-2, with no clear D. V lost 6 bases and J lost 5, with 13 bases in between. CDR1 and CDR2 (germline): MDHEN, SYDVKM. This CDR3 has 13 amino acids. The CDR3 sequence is CASSPGVAYGYTF. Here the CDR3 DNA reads TGTGCCAGCAGCCCGGGTGTGGCGTATGGCTACACCTTC.

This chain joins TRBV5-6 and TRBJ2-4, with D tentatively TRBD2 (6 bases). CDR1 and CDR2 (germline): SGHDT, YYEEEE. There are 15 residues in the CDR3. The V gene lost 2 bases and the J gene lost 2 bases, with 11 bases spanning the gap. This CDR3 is CASSFRGVTKNIQYF. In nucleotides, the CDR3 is TGTGCCAGCAGCTTCCGCGGGGTAACCAAAAACATTCAGTACTTC.

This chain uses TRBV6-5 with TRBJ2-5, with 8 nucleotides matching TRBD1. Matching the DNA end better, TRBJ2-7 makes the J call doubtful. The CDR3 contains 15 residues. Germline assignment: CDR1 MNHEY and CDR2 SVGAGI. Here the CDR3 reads CASSPGPGQGYEQYF. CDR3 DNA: TGTGCCAGCAGTCCTGGCCCCGGACAGGGCTACGAGCAGTACTTC.

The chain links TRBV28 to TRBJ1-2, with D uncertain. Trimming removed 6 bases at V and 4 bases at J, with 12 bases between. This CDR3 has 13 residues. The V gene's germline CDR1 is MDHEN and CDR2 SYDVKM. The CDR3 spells CASRGGLGYGYTF. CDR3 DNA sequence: TGTGCCAGCAGAGGAGGTTTGGGCTATGGCTACACCTTC.

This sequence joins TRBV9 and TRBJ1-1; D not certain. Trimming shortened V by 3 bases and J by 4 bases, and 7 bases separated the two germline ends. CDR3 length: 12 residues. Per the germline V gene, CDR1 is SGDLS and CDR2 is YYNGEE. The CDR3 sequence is CASSGGGTEAFF. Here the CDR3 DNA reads TGTGCCAGCAGCGGGGGAGGCACTGAAGCTTTCTTT.

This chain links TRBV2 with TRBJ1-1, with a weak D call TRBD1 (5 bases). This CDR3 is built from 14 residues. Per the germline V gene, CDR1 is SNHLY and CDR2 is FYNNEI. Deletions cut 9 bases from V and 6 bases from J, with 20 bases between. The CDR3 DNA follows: TGTGCCAGACCGGGGAGGGGAGCTATGGCTGAAGCTTTCTTT. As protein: CARPGRGAMAEAFF.

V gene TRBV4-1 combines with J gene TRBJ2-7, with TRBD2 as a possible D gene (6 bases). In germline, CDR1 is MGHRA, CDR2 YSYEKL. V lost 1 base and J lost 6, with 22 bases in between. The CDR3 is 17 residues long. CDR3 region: CASSQVGSRPLKGEQYF. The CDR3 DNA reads TGCGCCAGCAGCCAAGTCGGGAGCAGGCCCCTGAAAGGCGAGCAGTACTTC.

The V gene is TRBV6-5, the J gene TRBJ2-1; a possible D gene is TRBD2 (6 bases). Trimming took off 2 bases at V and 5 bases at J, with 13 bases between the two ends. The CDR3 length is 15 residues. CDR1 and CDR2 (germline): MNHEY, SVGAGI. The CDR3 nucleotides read TGTGCCAGCAGTTACGGGCTAGCGAGAGACAATGAGCAGTTCTTC. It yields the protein CASSYGLARDNEQFF.